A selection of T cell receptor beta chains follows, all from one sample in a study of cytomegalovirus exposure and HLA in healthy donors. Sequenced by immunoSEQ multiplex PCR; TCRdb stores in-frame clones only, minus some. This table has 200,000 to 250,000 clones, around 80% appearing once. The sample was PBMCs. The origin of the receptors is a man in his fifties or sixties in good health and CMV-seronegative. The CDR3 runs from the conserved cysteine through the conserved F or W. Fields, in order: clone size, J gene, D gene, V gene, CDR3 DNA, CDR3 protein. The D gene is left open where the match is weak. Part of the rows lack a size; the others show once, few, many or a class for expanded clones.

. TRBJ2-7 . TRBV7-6 TGTGCCAGCAGCCCCGGCGGGTTACTCTCCTACGAGCAGTACTTC CASSPGGLLSYEQYF
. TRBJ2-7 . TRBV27 TGTGCCAGCAGTCAAAGGCGTTCTGAGGGCGAGCAGTACTTC CASSQRRSEGEQYF
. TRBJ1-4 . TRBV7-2 TGTGCCAGCAGCTTAGTAGGGGGGGCAGCGGCAAAACTGTTTTTT CASSLVGGAAAKLFF
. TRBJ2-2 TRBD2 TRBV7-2 TGTGCCAGCAGCTTAGGCCTAGCGGGAGGCAATACCGGGGAGCTGTTTTTT CASSLGLAGGNTGELFF
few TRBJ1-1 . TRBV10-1 TGCGCCAGCAGTGAGTCGCAGGGGAACACTGAAGCTTTCTTT CASSESQGNTEAFF
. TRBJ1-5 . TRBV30 TGTGCCTGGAGTGGACAGGTCAATCAGCCCCAGCATTTT CAWSGQVNQPQHF
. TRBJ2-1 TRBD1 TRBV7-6 TGTGCCAGCAGTACCCGGGACAGGGACAATGAGCAGTTCTTC CASSTRDRDNEQFF
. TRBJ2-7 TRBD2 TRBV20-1 TGCAGCGCATCCCCGGGACTAGAGCAGTACTTC CSASPGLEQYF
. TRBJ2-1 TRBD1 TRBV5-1 TGCGCCAGCAGCCCCGTACCACAGGGGGCCTCCTACAATGAGCAGTTCTTC CASSPVPQGASYNEQFF
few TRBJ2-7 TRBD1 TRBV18 TGTGCCAGCTCACAGGGACAGGGCTTTTACTACGAGCAGTACTTC CASSQGQGFYYEQYF
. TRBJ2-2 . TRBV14 TGTGCCAGCAGCCAGGTTACAGGGTTGACCACCGGGGAGCTGTTTTTT CASSQVTGLTTGELFF
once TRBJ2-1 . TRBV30 TGTGCCTCCAGTGGGGTGGCTGGAGGGTCCTACAATGAGCAGTTCTTC CASSGVAGGSYNEQFF
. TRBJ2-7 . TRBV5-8 TGTGCCAGCAGCGTTGTGAGGCCCTCCTACGAGCAGTACTTC CASSVVRPSYEQYF
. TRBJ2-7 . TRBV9 TGTGCCAGCAGCGTTAGGGAGGACCCCTACGAGCAGTACTTC CASSVREDPYEQYF
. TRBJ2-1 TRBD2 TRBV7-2 TGTGCCAGCAGCTTACGTCGTAGCGGGGGATACAATGAGCAGTTCTTC CASSLRRSGGYNEQFF
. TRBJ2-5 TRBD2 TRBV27 TGTGCCAGCAGTTTAGGCCTAGCGGGAGGAGGAGAGACCCAGTACTTC CASSLGLAGGGETQYF
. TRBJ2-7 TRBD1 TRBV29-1 TGCAGCGCGGGACAGGACCAAATCTCCTACGAGCAGTACTTC CSAGQDQISYEQYF
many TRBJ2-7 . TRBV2 TGTGCCAGCCGATCTCTGGGAGGGGGACTCGAGCAGTACTTC CASRSLGGGLEQYF
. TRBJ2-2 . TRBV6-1 TGTGCCAGCAGCCGGCGACAGGTTGGAACCGGGGAGCTGTTTTTT CASSRRQVGTGELFF
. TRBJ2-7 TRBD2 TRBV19 TGTGCCAGTAGTACCCAAGCGGGAGAAAGCTACGAGCAGTACTTC CASSTQAGESYEQYF
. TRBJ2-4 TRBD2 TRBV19 TGTGCCAGTAGTATCCAACCCTCCGGGACTAGCGGGAGTAGGGACATTCAGTACTTC CASSIQPSGTSGSRDIQYF
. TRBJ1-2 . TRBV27 TGTGCCAGCAGTTTAACTTTTAACTATGGCTACACCTTC CASSLTFNYGYTF
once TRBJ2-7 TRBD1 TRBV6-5 TGTGCCAGCAGTTCTGACAGGGGATCCTCCTACGAGCAGTACTTC CASSSDRGSSYEQYF
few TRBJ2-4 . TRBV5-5 TGTGCCAGCACGAGAACGCTCCGGGACATTCAGTACTTC CASTRTLRDIQYF
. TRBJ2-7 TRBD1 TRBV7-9 TGTGCCAGCAGCTTAGCCACAGGGGAGAAGCAGTACTTC CASSLATGEKQYF
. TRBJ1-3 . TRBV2 TGTGCCAGCAGTGAAACCCAGGGACATGCCTCTGGAAACACCATATATTTT CASSETQGHASGNTIYF
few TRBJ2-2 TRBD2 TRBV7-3 TGTGCCAGCACCCGGACTAGCGGCACCGGGGAGCTGTTTTTT CASTRTSGTGELFF
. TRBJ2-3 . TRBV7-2 TGTGCCAGCAGCTTGACCGGGGGTAGCACAGATACGCAGTATTTT CASSLTGGSTDTQYF
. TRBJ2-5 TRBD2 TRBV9 TGTGCCAGCAGCGTCCCGGGACGGGAGGAGACCTTGTACTTC CASSVPGREETLYF
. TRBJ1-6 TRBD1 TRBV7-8 TGTGCCAGCAGAACAGGGACAGATAATTCACCCCTCCACTTT CASRTGTDNSPLHF
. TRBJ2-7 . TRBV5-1 TGCGCCAGCAGCTTCCTTACAGGGTCAGGCGAGCAGTACTTC CASSFLTGSGEQYF
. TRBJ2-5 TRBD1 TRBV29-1 TGCAGCTTCCTTCCTCCGACAGGGTACAGGGAAGAGACCCAGTACTTC CSFLPPTGYREETQYF
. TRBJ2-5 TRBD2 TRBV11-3 TGTGCCAGCAGTCCAGGCCTAGCGGGGGATCAAGAGACCCAGTACTTC CASSPGLAGDQETQYF
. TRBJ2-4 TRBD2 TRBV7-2 TGTGCCAGCAGCCCCTACAGGACTAGCGGGCCTACCTTC CASSPYRTSGPTF
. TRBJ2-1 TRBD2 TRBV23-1 TGCGCCAGCAGTCAACCACCTAGCGGGAGTTCGAATGAGCAGTTCTTC CASSQPPSGSSNEQFF
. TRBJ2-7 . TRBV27 TGTGCCAGCAGTGACTGGACAATGTACTCCTACGAGCAGTACTTC CASSDWTMYSYEQYF
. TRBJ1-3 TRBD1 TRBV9 TGTGCCAGCAGCGTAGGAGAGGGGGCGCTTGGAAACACCATATATTTT CASSVGEGALGNTIYF
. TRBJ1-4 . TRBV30 TGTGCCTGGAGTACGGGGTTTAATGAAAAACTGTTTTTT CAWSTGFNEKLFF
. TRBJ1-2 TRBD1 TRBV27 TGTGCCAGCAGTTCTCCGGGACAGGGGGCGCAGGGTCAGGTCTATGGCTACACCTTC CASSSPGQGAQGQVYGYTF
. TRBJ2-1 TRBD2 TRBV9 TGTGCCAGCGGGGGGGACCGCCTTTACAATGAGCAGTTCTTC CASGGDRLYNEQFF
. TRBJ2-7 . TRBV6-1 TGTGCCAGCAGCCCGGGACACTCCTACGAGCAGTACTTC CASSPGHSYEQYF
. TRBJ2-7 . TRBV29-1 TGCAGCGTTGAAGATCCGGTTCTAGAGCGGGCGCTGGGCGAGCAGTACTTC CSVEDPVLERALGEQYF